Listed here are 21 T cell receptor beta chains from one sample, sequenced in a study of regulatory T cells in long-lasting Graves disease. The time point is: persistent/refractory GD, antithyroid drugs over 5 years with positive TRAb. The TCR library was made from RNA extracted from PBMCs. Construction of the TCR beta libraries employed iRepertoire HTBI primers in conjunction with Arm-PCR of CDR3 regions. In TCRdb, the multiplex PCR reads were re-called with MiXCR into one record per CDR3 protein. The profile shows about 400,000 distinct CDR3 sequences, less than 25% of them singletons. Specimen: peripheral blood mononuclear cells (PBMCs), collected when the disease was refractory, from a patient treated with antithyroid drugs. Every receptor here comes from a female donor with Graves disease.

For this clonotype: This may be a read error: a much more frequent sequence differs by one nucleotide. The chain has TRBV7-2 and TRBJ2-7; weak D call: TRBD2 (5 bases). V dropped 5 bases and J dropped 3 bases, with 20 bases sitting between them. CDR3 size: 16 residues. CDR1 is SGHTA and CDR2 is FQGNSA in the germline V gene. The CDR3 sequence: CASSRRAGEGFYEQYF. DNA of the CDR3: TGTGCCAGCAGCCGACGCGCGGGCGAGGGATTCTACGAGCAGTACTTC.

This clonotype was picked up many times. This sequence joins TRBV7-9 and TRBJ2-7; no clear D. Germline V gene lookup returns CDR1 SEHNR and CDR2 FQNEAQ (reference sequence). V was trimmed by 4 bases and J by 6 bases, leaving 13 bases between them. The CDR3 totals 13 residues. The CDR3 bases are TGTGCCAGCAGCTCGCCGTCCCGGGTCGAGCAGTACTTC. Translating gives CASSSPSRVEQYF.

This clonotype came up many times. The V call is TRBV12-3 or TRBV12-4, the J call TRBJ1-5; D not certain. The V end was cut by 6 bases, the J end by 0 bases, with 12 bases between. This CDR3 region has 15 residues. The CDR3 coding sequence is TGTGCCAGCAGCCTTGGCCGGTCTAGCAATCAGCCCCAGCATTTT. This sequence encodes CASSLGRSSNQPQHF.

This clonotype was recorded many times. The chain joins TRBV29-1 to TRBJ1-2; no firm D call. The germline CDR1 and CDR2 sequences are SQVTM and ANQGSEA. The V gene lost 1 base and the J gene lost 1 base, with 13 bases spanning the gap. The CDR3 contains 15 residues. CDR3 protein: CSVEVFTEDNYGYTF. In DNA form, the CDR3 reads TGCAGCGTTGAAGTCTTTACGGAGGATAACTATGGCTACACCTTC.

The V gene is TRBV5-1, the J gene TRBJ2-6; D might be TRBD1 (6 bases). Per germline, CDR1 SGHRS and CDR2 YFSETQ. V gave up 4 bases and J gave up 2 bases, with 19 bases separating them. The CDR3 runs 18 residues. CDR3 nucleotide sequence: TGCGCCAGCAGCAACGGACAGCCCACTCAAGCTGGGGCCAACGTCCTGACTTTC. Its translation is CASSNGQPTQAGANVLTF.

This chain uses TRBV20-1 with TRBJ1-5, with 8 bases identical to TRBD1. Germline-derived CDR1 and CDR2 are DFQATT and SNEGSKA (reference sequence). J lost 1 base, V lost 5 bases, and 4 bases had no gene match. The CDR3 runs to 14 residues. The CDR3 sequence: CSAYQGASNQPQHF. The CDR3 DNA is TGCAGTGCTTATCAGGGGGCCAGCAATCAGCCCCAGCATTTT.

In this sample, this clonotype turned up a few times. CDR3: CASRTGLGAPEEGHSSYNSPLHF. The CDR3 DNA sequence: TGTGCCAGCAGGACAGGGTTGGGGGCGCCCGAGGAGGGGCATAGCTCCTATAATTCACCCCTCCACTTT. The V and J genes are TRBV6-2 or TRBV6-3 and TRBJ1-6; the match to TRBD1 covers 7 bases. V lost 6 bases, J lost 0 bases, and 26 bases stayed unmatched. The CDR3 length is 23 residues. Per germline, CDR1 MNHEY and CDR2 SVGEGT.

As to this clonotype: Just one base apart from a much larger clone, this may be a read error. The rearrangement joins TRBV6-5 to TRBJ2-5; the match to TRBD2 covers 8 bases. Germline V lookup: CDR1 MNHEY, CDR2 SVGAGI. This CDR3 region has 13 residues. The DNA for the CDR3 is TGTGCCAGCAGTTACTCCGAGCGGGAGACCCAGTGCTTC. It translates to CASSYSERETQCF.

The chain recombines TRBV28 with TRBJ2-1; 7 positions match TRBD2. The CDR3 contains 13 residues. V was pared by 8 bases and J by 3 bases, with 4 bases of the junction left unmatched. Per germline, CDR1 MDHEN and CDR2 SYDVKM. The CDR3 here is CASGASGYNEQFF. DNA for the CDR3: TGTGCCAGCGGGGCTAGCGGCTACAATGAGCAGTTCTTC.

CDR3 in amino acids: CSVGAGVETQYF. The CDR3 DNA reads TGCAGCGTTGGGGCGGGAGTAGAGACCCAGTACTTC. The chain links TRBV29-1 to TRBJ2-5; TRBD2 agrees at 7 bases. Germline assignment: CDR1 SQVTM and CDR2 ANQGSEA. The V segment lost 4 bases and the J segment 4 bases; nucleotides outside the gene matches: 3. The CDR3 spans 12 residues.

The chain has TRBV29-1 and TRBJ2-2, with 8 bases lining up with TRBD2. The ends lost 4 bases at V and 4 bases at J; junction bases unmatched: 8. Germline-derived CDR1 and CDR2 are SQVTM and ANQGSEA. The CDR3 sequence is 15 residues long. The CDR3 coding sequence is TGCAGCGTTGTACTGGGACTAGGAGTCACCGGGGAGCTGTTTTTT. Translating gives CSVVLGLGVTGELFF.

The chain carries TRBV7-2 and TRBJ2-7; D gene ambiguous. V dropped 3 bases and J dropped 2 bases, with 8 bases sitting between them. The CDR3 has 13 amino acids. CDR1 and CDR2 (germline): SGHTA, FQGNSA. In DNA, the CDR3 is TGTGCCAGCAGCTTGACGCTGACCTACGAGCAGTACTTC. Encoded protein: CASSLTLTYEQYF.

This clonotype was picked up a small number of times. The chain carries TRBV28 and TRBJ2-7; 10 nucleotides line up with TRBD2. Germline CDR1 is MDHEN and CDR2 is SYDVKM. The CDR3 covers 14 residues. V was pared by 5 bases and J by 3 bases, with 4 bases of the junction left unmatched. CDR3: CASSVSGRSYEQYF. CDR3 nucleotide sequence: TGTGCCAGCAGTGTTAGCGGGAGGAGCTACGAGCAGTACTTC.

This clonotype was seen repeatedly, ten times or more. CDR3 coding DNA: TGTGCCAGCAGTGAATCGAGACTGAACACCGGGGAGCTGTTTTTT. It is translated as CASSESRLNTGELFF. The chain joins TRBV2 to TRBJ2-2; D is unresolved. This CDR3 contains 15 residues. Deletions cut 2 bases from V and 1 base from J, with 8 bases between. CDR1 SNHLY and CDR2 FYNNEI come from the germline V gene.

At least ten counts were recorded for this clonotype. The chain links TRBV12-3 or TRBV12-4 to TRBJ2-5; D is uncertain. With 7 bases removed from V and 4 bases from J, the gap between germline ends came to 7 bases. CDR3 length: 11 residues. The CDR3 coding sequence is TGTGCCAGCACCACCGGAGAGACCCAGTACTTC. It codes for CASTTGETQYF.

This chain uses TRBV5-1 with TRBJ2-5; D gene ambiguous. V was cut by 0 bases and J by 3 bases, with 6 bases left in between. Germline V gene sequence: CDR1 SGHRS, CDR2 YFSETQ. The CDR3 consists of 13 residues. The CDR3 DNA follows: TGCGCCAGCAGCTTGGGTGCGGAAGAGACCCAGTACTTC. Protein product: CASSLGAEETQYF.

This clonotype was seen at least ten times. This chain connects TRBV7-9 to TRBJ2-7; D is unclear. The CDR3 is 15 residues long. With 1 base removed from V and 1 base from J, the gap between germline ends came to 11 bases. Germline CDR1 is SEHNR and CDR2 is FQNEAQ (reference sequence). The CDR3 bases are TGTGCCAGCAGCTTAGAGGCCTTAGGATCCTACGAGCAGTACTTC. It encodes CASSLEALGSYEQYF.

This clonotype was recorded many times. The chain has TRBV6-2 or TRBV6-3 and TRBJ1-1; D uncertain. The CDR3 spans 13 residues. Germline V gene lookup returns CDR1 MNHEY and CDR2 SVGEGT. V gave up 0 bases and J gave up 5 bases, with 7 bases separating them. The CDR3 reads CASSYSARTEAFF. DNA for the CDR3: TGTGCCAGCAGTTACTCGGCAAGAACTGAAGCTTTCTTT.

This clonotype has a count of ten or more. This rearrangement joins TRBV18 to TRBJ1-1; unclear D gene. The germline gives CDR1 KGHSH, CDR2 LQKENI. V was clipped by 0 bases and J by 1 base, with 3 bases between them. The CDR3 is 13 residues long. The CDR3 reads CASSPPTNTEAFF. CDR3 coding DNA: TGTGCCAGCTCACCACCGACGAACACTGAAGCTTTCTTT.

The J gene is TRBJ2-4, the V gene TRBV19; D not certain. The germline CDR1 and CDR2 sequences are LNHDA and SQIVND (reference sequence). This CDR3 is 15 amino acids long. V lost 0 bases and J 1 base, leaving 7 bases between the germline ends. In DNA, the CDR3 is TGTGCCAGTAGTATAGACCACCTGGCCAAAAACATTCAGTACTTC. Amino acid sequence: CASSIDHLAKNIQYF.

Ten or more counts support this clonotype. The chain couples TRBV12-3 or TRBV12-4 to TRBJ2-6; 8 bases match TRBD1. Losses at the gene ends were 6 bases for V and 2 bases for J; bases not matched to a gene: 12. This CDR3 contains 18 residues. CDR3 nucleotides: TGTGCCAGCAGGCGCGGATGGACAGGGAGGACTGGGGCCAACGTCCTGACTTTC. Translation gives CASRRGWTGRTGANVLTF.